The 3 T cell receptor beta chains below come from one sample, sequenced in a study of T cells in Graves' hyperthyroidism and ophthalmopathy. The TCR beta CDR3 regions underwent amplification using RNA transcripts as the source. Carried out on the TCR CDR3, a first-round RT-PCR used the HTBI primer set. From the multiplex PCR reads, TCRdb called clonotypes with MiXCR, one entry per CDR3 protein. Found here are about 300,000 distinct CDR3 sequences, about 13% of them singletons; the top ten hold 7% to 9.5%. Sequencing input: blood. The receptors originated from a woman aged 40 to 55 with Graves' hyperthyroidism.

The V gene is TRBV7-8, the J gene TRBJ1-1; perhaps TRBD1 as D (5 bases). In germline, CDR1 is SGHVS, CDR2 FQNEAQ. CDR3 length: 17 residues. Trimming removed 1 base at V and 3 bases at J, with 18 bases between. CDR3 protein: CASSLGRQRGGYTEAFF. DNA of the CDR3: TGTGCCAGCAGCTTAGGTAGGCAGCGCGGGGGTTACACTGAAGCTTTCTTT.

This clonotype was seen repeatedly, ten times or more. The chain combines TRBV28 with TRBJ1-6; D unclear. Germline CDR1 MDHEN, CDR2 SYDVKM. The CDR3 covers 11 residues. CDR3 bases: TGTGCGTCGGGAGGATACTCACCCCTCCACTTT. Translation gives CASGGYSPLHF.

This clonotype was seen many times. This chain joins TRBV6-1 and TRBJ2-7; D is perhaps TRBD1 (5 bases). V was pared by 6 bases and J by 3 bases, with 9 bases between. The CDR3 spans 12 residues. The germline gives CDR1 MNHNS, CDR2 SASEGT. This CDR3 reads CASRGAYYEQYF. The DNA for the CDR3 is TGTGCCAGCAGAGGGGCGTACTACGAGCAGTACTTC.